The 28 T cell receptor beta chains listed next were all sequenced from one sample in a study of T cells in Graves' hyperthyroidism and ophthalmopathy. RNA transcripts yielded amplified TCR beta CDR3 regions. The HTBI primer set drove a first-round RT-PCR of the TCR CDR3. TCRdb reprocessed the multiplex PCR reads with MiXCR, giving one entry per CDR3 protein. The table has approximately 410,000 distinct CDR3 sequences, roughly an eighth seen once. Sequencing was done on a sample of blood. The receptors come from a woman under 30 with Graves' hyperthyroidism.

This clonotype has at least ten counts. The V call is TRBV12-3 or TRBV12-4, the J call TRBJ1-5; no definite D call. Between the trimmed V and J ends, which lost 8 bases and 2 bases, there was a span of 13 bases. The CDR3 runs to 14 residues. Here the CDR3 DNA reads TGTGCCAGCTTTTCTACAGATCGCAATCAGCCCCAGCATTTT. This gives the protein CASFSTDRNQPQHF.

The rearrangement uses TRBV7-6 and TRBJ2-6, with a weak D call TRBD1 (5 bases). The CDR3 is 18 residues long. The germline V and J ends were trimmed by 5 bases and 0 bases, with 17 bases remaining between them. Germline-derived CDR1 and CDR2 are SGHVS and FNYEAQ. CDR3 loop: CASSPFSPTASGANVLTF. CDR3 DNA sequence: TGTGCCAGCAGCCCCTTCTCACCGACAGCCTCTGGGGCCAACGTCCTGACTTTC.

V usage is TRBV18 and J usage is TRBJ1-6; TRBD1 is a possible D gene (5 bases). Per germline, CDR1 KGHSH and CDR2 LQKENI. V gave up 2 bases and J gave up 5 bases, with 10 bases separating them. The CDR3 totals 15 residues. CDR3 DNA sequence: TGTGCCAGCTCACCATCACAGGCTAATAATTCACCCCTCCACTTT. This gives the protein CASSPSQANNSPLHF.

This clonotype was detected ten times or more. The J gene is TRBJ2-7, the V gene TRBV5-1, with D unresolved. The CDR3 contains 15 residues. Per germline, CDR1 SGHRS and CDR2 YFSETQ. The V and J ends lost 1 base and 6 bases respectively, with 17 bases between them. The CDR3 sequence: CASSLSGRKVPEQYF. The CDR3 nucleotides are TGCGCCAGCAGCTTGAGTGGCAGGAAGGTCCCCGAGCAGTACTTC.

This clonotype was seen many times. V and J are TRBV5-4 and TRBJ2-3; D may correspond to TRBD1 or TRBD2 (6 bases each). This CDR3 spans 14 amino acids. Trimming removed 4 bases at V and 1 base at J, with 10 bases between. CDR1 is SGHNT and CDR2 is YYREEE in the germline V gene (reference sequence). CDR3 sequence: CASSQEGGTDTQYF. The CDR3, as DNA: TGTGCCAGCAGCCAGGAGGGGGGCACAGATACGCAGTATTTT.

This clonotype was observed at least ten times. The CDR3 loop reads CASSLMPEPNTEAFF. The CDR3 DNA follows: TGTGCCAGCAGCTTAATGCCAGAGCCGAACACTGAAGCTTTCTTT. The J gene is TRBJ1-1, the V gene TRBV7-9; no clear D. The V end was cut by 2 bases, the J end by 1 base, with 11 bases between. Germline V gene lookup returns CDR1 SEHNR and CDR2 FQNEAQ (reference sequence). The CDR3 is 15 amino acids.

This clonotype was counted ten times or more. The chain uses TRBV7-8 and TRBJ2-1; D call uncertain. Germline loops: CDR1 SGHVS, CDR2 FQNEAQ. Trimming removed 5 bases at V and 3 bases at J, with 8 bases between. This CDR3 has 13 amino acids. The CDR3 is CASSPRIYNEQFF. The CDR3 region has the DNA TGTGCCAGCAGCCCAAGGATCTACAATGAGCAGTTCTTC.

This clonotype occurred a few times. The genes are TRBV19 and TRBJ2-7; TRBD2 is a possible D gene (6 bases). Trimming stripped 7 bases from V and 5 bases from J, with 15 bases between. This CDR3 comprises 13 residues. In germline, CDR1 is LNHDA, CDR2 SQIVND (reference sequence). CDR3: CASMDGRGNEQYF. CDR3 DNA sequence: TGTGCCAGTATGGACGGGAGAGGTAACGAGCAGTACTTC. Complete variable domain (other parts from reference TRBV19 and TRBJ2-7): DGGITQSPKYLFRKEGQNVTLSCEQNLNHDAMYWYRQDPGQGLRLIYYSQIVNDFQKGDIAEGYSVSREKKESFPLTVTSAQKNPTAFYLCASMDGRGNEQYFGPGTRLTVT.

This clonotype has a handful of counts. The J gene is TRBJ2-7, the V gene TRBV28, with 9 bases matching TRBD2. CDR3 length: 16 residues. CDR1 and CDR2 (germline): MDHEN, SYDVKM. V shed 6 bases and J 0 bases; nucleotides not matched to a gene: 9. CDR3 in DNA: TGTGCCAGCAGCCCGATTCGGACTAGCGTCTCCTACGAGCAGTACTTC. It translates to CASSPIRTSVSYEQYF.

At least ten counts were recorded for this clonotype. The V gene is TRBV18, the J gene TRBJ2-1, with TRBD1 matching 11 bases. CDR3 length: 15 amino acids. The junction had 2 bases not matched to a gene; V was cut back by 3 bases and J by 4 bases. Germline lookup yields CDR1 KGHSH and CDR2 LQKENI. In DNA form, the CDR3 reads TGTGCCAGCTCACCGGGGACAGGGGGTTACAATGAGCAGTTCTTC. Protein product: CASSPGTGGYNEQFF.

There are many counts of this clonotype. This rearrangement joins TRBV20-1 to TRBJ2-7; D is perhaps TRBD2 (5 bases). The V gene's germline CDR1 is DFQATT and CDR2 SNEGSKA (reference sequence). This CDR3 comprises 15 residues. V dropped 3 bases and J dropped 0 bases, with 15 bases sitting between them. This CDR3 is CSASLTPTSSYEQYF. The CDR3 nucleotides read TGCAGTGCTAGTTTGACTCCTACTAGCTCCTACGAGCAGTACTTC.

This clonotype was counted a few times. The V and J genes are TRBV19 and TRBJ1-2, with D possibly being TRBD1 (5 bases). CDR3 size: 17 residues. Germline V CDR1 and CDR2: LNHDA, SQIVND (reference sequence). With 5 bases removed from V and 0 bases from J, the gap between germline ends came to 19 bases. The CDR3 nucleotides are TGTGCCAGTAGTTTCCCTGGGACGGCAGACCCTAACTATGGCTACACCTTC. Translation gives CASSFPGTADPNYGYTF.

The CDR3, as DNA: TGCGCCAGCAGTGAGGTAGCGGAGACCCAGTACTTC. It encodes CASSEVAETQYF. The chain couples TRBV10-2 to TRBJ2-5, with D perhaps TRBD2 (5 bases). This CDR3 is 12 amino acids long. The germline CDR1 and CDR2 sequences are WSHSY and SAAADI. V was pared by 2 bases and J by 5 bases, with 6 bases between.

V and J are TRBV5-6 and TRBJ2-1, with a tentative D call TRBD2 (6 bases). From germline, CDR1 is SGHDT and CDR2 YYEEEE. V was cut by 4 bases and J by 1 base, with 12 bases left in between. This CDR3 region has 15 residues. Here the CDR3 DNA reads TGTGCCAGCAGCATTAGACTAGATTCCTACAATGAGCAGTTCTTC. It codes for CASSIRLDSYNEQFF.

This clonotype showed up just a few times. The J gene is TRBJ2-7, the V gene TRBV5-6; either TRBD1 or TRBD2 may fit D (5 bases each). Germline CDR1 reads SGHDT; CDR2 reads YYEEEE. The CDR3 runs to 15 residues. V was trimmed by 5 bases and J by 0 bases, leaving 15 bases between them. CDR3 nucleotide sequence: TGTGCCAGCAGAAAGGGACCCAAGAACTCCTACGAGCAGTACTTC. Its protein is CASRKGPKNSYEQYF.

At least ten counts were recorded for this clonotype. The chain has TRBV28 and TRBJ1-1; D is unclear. V lost 5 bases, J lost 7 bases, and 14 bases lay in between. In germline, CDR1 is MDHEN, CDR2 SYDVKM. CDR3 length equals 13 residues. The CDR3 coding sequence is TGTGCCAGCAGTCTAAGGGCGGCAGTTGAAGCTTTCTTT. The encoded protein is CASSLRAAVEAFF.

This clonotype came up a few times. The chain combines TRBV6-2 or TRBV6-3 with TRBJ2-7, with TRBD1 as a possible D gene (5 bases). Trimming removed 9 bases at V and 3 bases at J, with 9 bases between. This CDR3 contains 11 residues. In germline, CDR1 is MNHEY, CDR2 SVGEGT. The CDR3 loop reads CASQGDYEQYF. The CDR3 DNA follows: TGTGCCAGTCAGGGCGACTACGAGCAGTACTTC.

This clonotype was counted at least ten times. The rearrangement uses TRBV27 and TRBJ2-1, with D perhaps being TRBD1 or TRBD2 (5 bases each). V was trimmed by 1 base and J by 3 bases, leaving 13 bases between them. Germline V lookup: CDR1 MNHEY, CDR2 SMNVEV (reference sequence). The CDR3 consists of 16 residues. The CDR3 DNA reads as TGTGCCAGCAGTTTATGGGGGATACGAGACTACAATGAGCAGTTCTTC. It translates to CASSLWGIRDYNEQFF.

This clonotype was seen at least ten times. V gene TRBV11-1 combines with J gene TRBJ2-7, with unresolved D. The CDR3 consists of 15 residues. Germline V lookup: CDR1 SGHAT, CDR2 FQDESV (reference sequence). V was shortened by 4 bases and J by 4 bases, with 17 bases between the two germline ends. This CDR3 reads CASSSRPTANYEQYF. The CDR3 DNA follows: TGTGCCAGCAGCTCCCGCCCCACCGCCAATTACGAGCAGTACTTC.

This clonotype was observed a few times. V and J are TRBV28 and TRBJ1-2; 8 bases match TRBD1. J lost 4 bases, V lost 3 bases, and 7 bases had no gene match. The CDR3 length is 15 residues. Germline assignment: CDR1 MDHEN and CDR2 SYDVKM. In DNA, the CDR3 is TGTGCCAGCAGTTTTTCGACAGGGGAAGGCTATGGCTACACCTTC. This codes for CASSFSTGEGYGYTF.

This sequence joins TRBV30 and TRBJ2-5; D remains ambiguous. The CDR3 is made up of 13 amino acids. The germline V gene has CDR1 GTSNPN and CDR2 SVGIG (reference sequence). The V end lost 0 bases, the J end lost 13 bases, and 18 bases lay between the germline ends. This chain's CDR3 is CAWSVSQELSRYF. The CDR3 region has the DNA TGTGCCTGGAGTGTAAGTCAGGAACTTAGTCGGTACTTC.

The chain recombines TRBV3-1 with TRBJ2-1, with D unclear. Trimming took 2 bases from V and 9 from J, leaving 8 bases between them. CDR1 is LGHDT, CDR2 YNNKEL, per germline (reference sequence). The CDR3 runs 12 residues. CDR3 amino acids: CASSQSIVEQFF. CDR3 sequence (DNA): TGTGCCAGCAGCCAATCTATAGTTGAGCAGTTCTTC.

This clonotype was observed a few times. The chain links TRBV24-1 to TRBJ2-5; 12 nucleotides align to TRBD1. With V trimmed by 2 bases and J by 5 bases, 5 bases remained unmatched. CDR1 is KGHDR and CDR2 is SFDVKD in the germline V gene. The CDR3 extends over 16 amino acids. DNA of the CDR3: TGTGCCACCAGTGATTCCGGGGACAGGGGGCTCGAGACCCAGTACTTC. Its translation: CATSDSGDRGLETQYF.

This clonotype was seen ten or more times. The V call is TRBV12-3 or TRBV12-4, the J call TRBJ1-3; unclear D gene. V lost 5 bases and J lost 1, with 12 bases in between. This CDR3 contains 15 residues. The CDR3 sequence: CASSKWGGSGNTIYF. The CDR3 nucleotides read TGTGCCAGCAGTAAATGGGGAGGATCTGGAAACACCATATATTTT.

V is TRBV6-1 and J is TRBJ1-5, with D possibly being TRBD1 (6 bases). CDR1 is MNHNS and CDR2 is SASEGT in the germline V gene. Trimming removed 7 bases from V and 6 bases from J, with 13 bases in between. The CDR3 extends over 13 amino acids. This CDR3 is CASKARGGQPQHF. The CDR3, as DNA: TGTGCCAGCAAAGCACGAGGGGGTCAGCCCCAGCATTTT.

This sequence joins TRBV20-1 and TRBJ2-1; 13 bases are shared with TRBD2. Germline CDR1 is DFQATT and CDR2 is SNEGSKA (reference sequence). This CDR3 has 16 amino acids. The ends lost 5 bases at V and 6 bases at J; junction bases unmatched: 10. In DNA form, the CDR3 reads TGCAGTGCTCCCCAACCCACTAGCGGGAGGGGCAATGAGCAGTTCTTC. It is translated as CSAPQPTSGRGNEQFF.

The V and J genes are TRBV30 and TRBJ1-5; D not resolved. The CDR3 is made up of 13 amino acids. Germline V gene data show CDR1 as GTSNPN and CDR2 as SVGIG (reference sequence). Trimming removed 5 bases at V and 4 bases at J, with 12 bases between. The CDR3 DNA reads as TGTGCCTGGTCCCCGGGGAGAAATCAGCCCCAGCATTTT. This encodes CAWSPGRNQPQHF. The full variable domain, its missing parts supplied by reference TRBV30 and TRBJ1-5, is SQTIHQWPATLVQPVGSPLSLECTVEGTSNPNLYWYRQAAGRGLQLLFYSVGIGQISSEVPQNLSASRPQDRQFILSSKKLLLSDSGFYLCAWSPGRNQPQHFGDGTRLSIL.

This clonotype was seen just once. The gene calls are TRBV6-1 and TRBJ2-7, with TRBD2 matching 10 bases. J gave up 4 bases and V 7 bases, and 7 bases lay outside the gene matches. CDR3 length equals 14 residues. Germline V gene sequence: CDR1 MNHNS, CDR2 SASEGT. CDR3 DNA: TGTGCCAGCACTACTAGCGGGATTAGGTACGAGCAGTACTTC. The encoded protein is CASTTSGIRYEQYF.